The clone carrying this TCR beta chain has just one count. Its cognate antigen is unknown. Repertoires were generated with immunoSEQ multiplex PCR, while TCRdb's copy carries only in-frame clones and drops some. Seen here are tens of thousands of clones, 65% to 90% observed once, and the top ten hold under 2.5%. CDR3 length: 12 residues. Germline-derived CDR1 and CDR2 are SNHLY and FYNNEI. V dropped 4 bases and J dropped 3; count of bases not matched to a gene: 0. The data are from a study of OX40 agonist ivuxolimab in advanced cancers. With autoimmune disease history or systemic immunosuppression, patients were excluded. Study-wide results and caveats: At 0.1 to 3.0 mg/kg and by week 6, clonal expansion occurred in CD4+ and CD8+ blood T cells.

The J gene is TRBJ2-7, the V gene TRBV2, with 7 bases identical to TRBD1. Specimen: CD4+ or CD8+ T cells sorted from blood, collected in a trial of the OX40 agonist ivuxolimab. The TCR was taken from an adult with an advanced solid tumor such as melanoma, head and neck, liver or kidney cancer. CDR3 nucleotide sequence: TGTGCCAGCAGTGGACAGGGCTACGAGCAGTACTTC. Protein: CASSGQGYEQYF.